A selection of T cell receptor beta chains follows, all from one sample in a study of CD8+ T cells in alopecia areata. The repertoire was sequenced with immunoSEQ multiplex PCR; TCRdb's copy has only in-frame clones and lacks some. The sample lists about 220,000 clones, more than 45% occurring once. Sequencing was performed on CD4+ T cells sorted from blood, taken at week 4, from a patient treated with tofacitinib. The origin of the receptors is a human donor with alopecia areata. CDR3s include the opening cysteine and the closing phenylalanine or tryptophan. The D gene is left open where the match is weak. Not all rows give a size; the values are once, few, many and, for expanded clones, a class.

CDR3 protein | CDR3 DNA | V gene | clone size | D gene | J gene
CSVSSADQPQHF | TGCAGCGTCAGCTCGGCCGATCAGCCCCAGCATTTT | TRBV29-1 | . | . | TRBJ1-5
CASSPGQGTGYTF | TGTGCCAGCAGTCCGGGACAGGGGACAGGCTACACCTTC | TRBV2 | . | TRBD1 | TRBJ1-2
CASSFGRSYEQYF | TGCGCCAGCAGCTTCGGTCGCTCCTACGAGCAGTACTTC | TRBV5-1 | . | . | TRBJ2-7
CSVEGTSGVREQYF | TGCAGCGTTGAAGGGACTAGCGGGGTGCGAGAGCAGTACTTC | TRBV29-1 | . | TRBD2 | TRBJ2-7
CASSAGTSGVDQYF | TGTGCCAGCAGCGCTGGGACTAGCGGGGTTGACCAGTACTTC | TRBV9 | few | TRBD2 | TRBJ2-5
CASSRVREAGELFF | TGTGCCAGCAGCCGCGTGCGAGAGGCCGGGGAGCTGTTTTTT | TRBV7-8 | . | . | TRBJ2-2
CASTPTGIHTQYF | TGTGCCAGCACCCCCACAGGGATCCATACGCAGTATTTT | TRBV5-6 | . | . | TRBJ2-3
CAWRTQAAGTEAFF | TGTGCCTGGAGGACACAGGCGGCGGGCACAGAAGCTTTCTTT | TRBV30 | . | . | TRBJ1-1
CASRGEGQGTNTGELFF | TGTGCCAGCAGAGGAGAGGGACAGGGGACGAACACCGGGGAGCTGTTTTTT | TRBV9 | . | TRBD1 | TRBJ2-2
CSPRAGTNTEAFF | TGCAGCCCGCGGGCAGGGACGAACACTGAAGCTTTCTTT | TRBV29-1 | . | . | TRBJ1-1
CASSPAGPPGEKLFF | TGTGCCAGCAGCCCAGCCGGGCCGCCGGGTGAAAAACTGTTTTTT | TRBV7-2 | few | . | TRBJ1-4
CSVETGSGNTIYF | TGCAGCGTTGAAACTGGCTCTGGAAACACCATATATTTT | TRBV29-1 | few | . | TRBJ1-3
CASSPSRGPYEQYF | TGTGCCAGCAGCCCCAGTCGAGGGCCCTACGAGCAGTACTTC | TRBV7-2 | . | . | TRBJ2-7
CASGEQVITSEQYF | TGTGCCAGCGGGGAACAGGTCATAACCAGCGAGCAGTACTTC | TRBV6-5 | . | . | TRBJ2-7
CASNLWDVTYGYTF | TGTGCCAGCAACCTATGGGACGTAACCTATGGCTACACCTTC | TRBV2 | . | . | TRBJ1-2
CSVEMAVGSADTQYF | TGCAGCGTTGAGATGGCTGTGGGGAGCGCAGATACGCAGTATTTT | TRBV29-1 | . | . | TRBJ2-3
CASSQPNTGGEKLFF | TGCGCCAGCAGCCAACCGAATACCGGCGGTGAAAAACTGTTTTTT | TRBV4-1 | few | . | TRBJ1-4
CASSSTRAVKEQYF | TGTGCCAGCAGCTCTACGAGGGCAGTTAAGGAGCAGTACTTC | TRBV11-2 | . | . | TRBJ2-7
CSVALQGANQPQHF | TGCAGCGTTGCCCTGCAGGGGGCCAATCAGCCCCAGCATTTT | TRBV29-1 | few | TRBD1 | TRBJ1-5
CSVPDRARGGYTF | TGCAGCGTACCGGACAGGGCCCGAGGTGGCTACACCTTC | TRBV29-1 | . | TRBD1 | TRBJ1-2
CASSQRSGGINSPLHF | TGTGCCAGCAGCCAAAGATCAGGGGGGATTAATTCACCCCTCCACTTT | TRBV14 | . | TRBD1 | TRBJ1-6